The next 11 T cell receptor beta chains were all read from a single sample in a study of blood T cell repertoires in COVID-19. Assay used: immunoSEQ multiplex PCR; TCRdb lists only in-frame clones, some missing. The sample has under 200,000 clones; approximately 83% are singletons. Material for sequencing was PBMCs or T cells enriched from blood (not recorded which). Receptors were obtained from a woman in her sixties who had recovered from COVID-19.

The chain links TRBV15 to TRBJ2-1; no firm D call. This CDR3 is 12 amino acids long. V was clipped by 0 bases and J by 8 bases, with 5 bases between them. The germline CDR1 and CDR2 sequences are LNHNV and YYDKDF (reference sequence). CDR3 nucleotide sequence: TGTGCCACCAGCAGAGAGCCAGATGAGCAGTTCTTC. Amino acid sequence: CATSREPDEQFF.

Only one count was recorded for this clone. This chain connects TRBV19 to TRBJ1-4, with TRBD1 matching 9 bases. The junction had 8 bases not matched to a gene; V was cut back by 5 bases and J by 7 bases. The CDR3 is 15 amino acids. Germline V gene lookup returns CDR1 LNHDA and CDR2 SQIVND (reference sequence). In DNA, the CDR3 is TGTGCCAGTAGTCCCGGACAGGGGAGACGTGAAAAACTGTTTTTT. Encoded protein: CASSPGQGRREKLFF.

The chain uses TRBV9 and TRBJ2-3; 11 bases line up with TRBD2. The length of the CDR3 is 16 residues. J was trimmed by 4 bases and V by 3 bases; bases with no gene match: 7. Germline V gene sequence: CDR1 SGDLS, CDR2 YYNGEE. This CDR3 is CASSADSGRVADTQYF. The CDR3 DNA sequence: TGTGCCAGCAGCGCCGATAGCGGGAGGGTGGCAGATACGCAGTATTTT.

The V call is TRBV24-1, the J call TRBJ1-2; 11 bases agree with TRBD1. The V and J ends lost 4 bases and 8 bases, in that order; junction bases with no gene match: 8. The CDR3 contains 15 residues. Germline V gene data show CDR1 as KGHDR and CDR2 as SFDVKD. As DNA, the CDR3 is TGTGCCACCAGTGACAGGACAGGGGGCTCGCGGGGCTACACCTTC. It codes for CATSDRTGGSRGYTF.

The CDR3 protein is CASSNRGVASYNSPLHF. The DNA for the CDR3 is TGTGCCAGCTCAAACCGGGGGGTTGCCTCCTATAATTCACCCCTCCACTTT. The chain recombines TRBV19 with TRBJ1-6; the D gene is possibly TRBD1 (5 bases). CDR1 and CDR2 (germline): LNHDA, SQIVND (reference sequence). Deletions cut 9 bases from V and 0 bases from J, with 18 bases between. CDR3 length: 17 amino acids. Full variable domain (outside the CDR3, taken from reference TRBV19 and TRBJ1-6): DGGITQSPKYLFRKEGQNVTLSCEQNLNHDAMYWYRQDPGQGLRLIYYSQIVNDFQKGDIAEGYSVSREKKESFPLTVTSAQKNPTAFYLCASSNRGVASYNSPLHFGNGTRLTVT.

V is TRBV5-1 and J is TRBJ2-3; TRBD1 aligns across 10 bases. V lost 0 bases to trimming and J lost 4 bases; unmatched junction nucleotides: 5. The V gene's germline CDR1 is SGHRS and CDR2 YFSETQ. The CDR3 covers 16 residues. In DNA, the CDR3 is TGCGCCAGCAGCTTGGATGGGACAGGGGTATCAGATACGCAGTATTTT. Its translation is CASSLDGTGVSDTQYF.

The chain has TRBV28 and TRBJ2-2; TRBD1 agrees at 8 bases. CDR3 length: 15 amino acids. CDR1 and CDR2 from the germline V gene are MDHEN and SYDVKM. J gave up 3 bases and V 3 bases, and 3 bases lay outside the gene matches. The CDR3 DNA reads TGTGCCAGCAGTTTGACAGGGGTGGACACCGGGGAGCTGTTTTTT. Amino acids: CASSLTGVDTGELFF.

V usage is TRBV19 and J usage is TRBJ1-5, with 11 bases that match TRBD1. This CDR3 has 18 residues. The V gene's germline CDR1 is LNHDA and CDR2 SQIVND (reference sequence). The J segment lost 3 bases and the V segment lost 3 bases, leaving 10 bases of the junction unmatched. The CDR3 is CASSIGWTGGRNNQPQHF. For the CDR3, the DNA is TGTGCCAGTAGTATCGGGTGGACAGGGGGCCGAAACAATCAGCCCCAGCATTTT.

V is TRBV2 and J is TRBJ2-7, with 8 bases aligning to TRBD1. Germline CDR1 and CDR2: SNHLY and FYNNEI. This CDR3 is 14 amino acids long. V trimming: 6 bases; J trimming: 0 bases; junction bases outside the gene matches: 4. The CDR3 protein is CASRGQVYSYEQYF. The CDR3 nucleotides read TGTGCCAGCAGGGGACAGGTTTACTCCTACGAGCAGTACTTC.

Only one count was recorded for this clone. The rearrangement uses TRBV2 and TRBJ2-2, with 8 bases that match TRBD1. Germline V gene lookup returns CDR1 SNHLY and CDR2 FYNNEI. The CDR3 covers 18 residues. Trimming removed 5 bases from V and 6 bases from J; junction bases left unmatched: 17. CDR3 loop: CASSTGQGGGLAPGELFF. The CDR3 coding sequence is TGTGCCAGCAGTACCGGACAGGGCGGCGGCCTAGCCCCCGGGGAGCTGTTTTTT.

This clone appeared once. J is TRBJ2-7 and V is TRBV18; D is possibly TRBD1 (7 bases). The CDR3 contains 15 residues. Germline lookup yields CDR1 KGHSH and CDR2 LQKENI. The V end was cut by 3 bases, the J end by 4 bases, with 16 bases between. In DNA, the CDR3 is TGTGCCAGCTCACCCGCCCAGACAGGGAGGTACGAGCAGTACTTC. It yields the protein CASSPAQTGRYEQYF.